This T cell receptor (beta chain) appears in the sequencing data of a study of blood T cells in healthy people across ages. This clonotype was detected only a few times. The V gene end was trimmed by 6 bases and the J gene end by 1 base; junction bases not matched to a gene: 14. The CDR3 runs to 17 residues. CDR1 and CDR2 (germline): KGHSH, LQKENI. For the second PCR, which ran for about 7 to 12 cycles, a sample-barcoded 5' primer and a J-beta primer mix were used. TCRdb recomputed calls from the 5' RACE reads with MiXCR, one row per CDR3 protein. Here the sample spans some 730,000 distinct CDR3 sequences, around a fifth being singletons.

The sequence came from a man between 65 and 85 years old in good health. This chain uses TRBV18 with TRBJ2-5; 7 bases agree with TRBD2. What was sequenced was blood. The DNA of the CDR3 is TGTGCCAGCTCCCTAAGGGCTAGCGGAGGAGGCCAAGAGACCCAGTACTTC. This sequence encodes CASSLRASGGGQETQYF.